The T cell receptor beta chain described here comes from a study of T cell responses to AZD1222 COVID-19 vaccine. Study results and caveats: Possibly, clonal diversity was underestimated; donors were largely white British and included more females.

In regard to this clone: Its antigen is not identified.

Generated by immunoSEQ multiplex PCR, the TCRdb table keeps only in-frame clones and is missing some. Of some 150,000 clones listed, under 95% were seen once; the top ten hold about 2.1%. Sequenced material: peripheral blood, taken on day 0 of AZD1222 vaccination. The source of this sequence is an adult in good health.

The CDR3 coding sequence is TGTGCCAGCAGCCCCTATGGGAGGGGTGGCCTGGGCGAGCAGTACTTC. It encodes CASSPYGRGGLGEQYF. V gene TRBV14 combines with J gene TRBJ2-7; 7 positions match TRBD2. V was pared by 4 bases and J by 6 bases, with 15 bases of the junction left unmatched. The CDR3 loop spans 16 amino acids. CDR1 SGHDN and CDR2 FVKESK come from the germline V gene.